This record covers a single TCR beta chain. A clone one base away is much larger, so this may be a read error. CDR3 length equals 15 residues. CDR1 is SGHTA, CDR2 FQGNSA, per germline. Exclusion of patients followed from uncontrolled infection, other autoimmune disease, pregnancy or lactation. RNA transcripts yielded amplified TCR beta CDR3 regions. Carried out on the TCR CDR3, a first-round RT-PCR used the HTBI primer set. From the multiplex PCR reads, TCRdb called clonotypes with MiXCR, one entry per CDR3 protein. The sample contains 750,000 to 900,000 distinct CDR3 sequences, 38% of which appear only once. This sample is part of a study of T cells in Graves' hyperthyroidism and ophthalmopathy.

This chain uses TRBV7-2 with TRBJ1-4; perhaps TRBD1 as D (5 bases). Sequencing was performed on blood. The receptor was derived from a man between 18 and 35 years old with Graves' hyperthyroidism. CDR3 sequence (DNA): TGTGCCAGCAGCTTATCTGGGGGTCAGGAAGAAAAACTGCTTTTT. Translation gives CASSLSGGQEEKLLF.